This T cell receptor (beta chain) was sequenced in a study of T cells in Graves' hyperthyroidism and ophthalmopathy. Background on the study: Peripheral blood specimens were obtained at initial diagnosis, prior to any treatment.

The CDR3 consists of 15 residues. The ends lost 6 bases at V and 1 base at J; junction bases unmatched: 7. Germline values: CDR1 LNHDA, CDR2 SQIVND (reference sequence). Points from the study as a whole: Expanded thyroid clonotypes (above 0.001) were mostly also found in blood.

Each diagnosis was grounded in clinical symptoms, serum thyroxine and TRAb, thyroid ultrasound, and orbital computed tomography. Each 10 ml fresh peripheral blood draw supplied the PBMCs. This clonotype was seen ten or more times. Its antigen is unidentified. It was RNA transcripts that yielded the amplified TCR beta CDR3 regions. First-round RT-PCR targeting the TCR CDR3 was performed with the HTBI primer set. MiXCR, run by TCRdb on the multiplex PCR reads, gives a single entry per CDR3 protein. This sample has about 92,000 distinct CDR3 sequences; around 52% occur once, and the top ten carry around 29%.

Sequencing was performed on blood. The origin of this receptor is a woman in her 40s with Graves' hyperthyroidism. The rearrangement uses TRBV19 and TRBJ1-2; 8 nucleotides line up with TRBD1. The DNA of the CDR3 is TGTGCCAGTAGGACAGGGGAATATCTTAACTATGGCTACACCTTC. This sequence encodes CASRTGEYLNYGYTF. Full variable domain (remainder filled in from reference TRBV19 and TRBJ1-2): DGGITQSPKYLFRKEGQNVTLSCEQNLNHDAMYWYRQDPGQGLRLIYYSQIVNDFQKGDIAEGYSVSREKKESFPLTVTSAQKNPTAFYLCASRTGEYLNYGYTFGSGTRLTVV.